These T cell receptor beta chains were read from a single sample in a study of immune characterization of retroperitoneal liposarcoma. TCRdb analysed the PCR reads with MiXCR anew, one entry per CDR3 protein. The sample shows fewer than 20,000 distinct CDR3 sequences, approximately 40% of them seen only once. The sample taken for sequencing was blood. The origin of the receptors is a male donor with retroperitoneal liposarcoma. Both conserved end residues are part of each CDR3. The order of the fields is V gene, D gene, J gene, CDR3 protein. D genes are given only for firm matches.

>TRBV6-4|TRBD2|TRBJ2-1
CASSESVAGLGEQFF
>TRBV6-1|-|-
CASSKLYVGGGREQYF
>TRBV12-3/TRBV12-4|-|TRBJ1-2
CASSPRVNYGYTF
>TRBV12-3/TRBV12-4|TRBD2|TRBJ2-1
CASSLGTSGSGEQFF
>TRBV12-3/TRBV12-4|-|TRBJ2-2
CASSLEPGGWSGELFF
>TRBV12-3/TRBV12-4|TRBD1|TRBJ1-2
CASSRQGWGYTF
>TRBV11-2|-|TRBJ2-1
CASSYRVGEQFF
>TRBV7-6|-|TRBJ2-2
CASRPNAGELFF
>TRBV6-1|-|TRBJ2-5
CASDRGRDLRTQYF
>TRBV20-1|-|TRBJ2-1
CSARDGPGEQFF
>TRBV24-1|TRBD2|TRBJ2-4
CATSDLGTSGSIYNEQYF
>TRBV7-1|-|-
CASSPALGKNEQYF
>TRBV7-2|-|-
CASSPNLGGGRETQYF
>TRBV6-1|TRBD1|-
CASSEGQGAYEQYF
>TRBV7-2|-|TRBJ1-2
CASSLAFGQTYGYTF
>TRBV7-6|TRBD2|TRBJ2-1
CASSLVIAGWKTQFF
>TRBV6-1|-|TRBJ2-3
CASKLRDPTDTQYF
>TRBV11-2|-|TRBJ2-7
CASSLGRRDEQYF
>TRBV27|-|TRBJ1-2
CASSSNPGHYGYTF
>TRBV6-5|-|TRBJ2-1
CASSYSDSNNEQFF
>TRBV6-1|TRBD1|TRBJ2-3
CASSESPDRDTQYF
>TRBV6-1|-|TRBJ1-1
CASSMGRANTEAFF
>TRBV7-2|TRBD2|TRBJ2-5
CASSPGGRGETQYF
>TRBV27|TRBD1|TRBJ2-7
CASRNRGRAEQYF
>TRBV11-1|-|TRBJ2-2
CASSPPEGRYTGELFF
>TRBV18|TRBD2|TRBJ2-1
CASSLGLADEQFF
>TRBV28|-|TRBJ2-1
CASSPGTEDYNEQFF
>TRBV11-2|-|TRBJ1-4
CASSPLLGYGEKLFF
>TRBV6-1|-|TRBJ2-3
CASARGTPGSYF
>TRBV27|-|TRBJ2-1
CASSIPGRGSYNEQFF
>TRBV27|TRBD1|TRBJ2-5
CASRPKQGATLGTQYF
>TRBV7-2|-|TRBJ2-1
CASSARTAGYEQFF
>TRBV7-9|-|TRBJ2-1
CASSKGGAFKETQFF
>TRBV7-2|TRBD1|TRBJ1-2
CASSPNRDSYGYTF
>TRBV12-3/TRBV12-4|TRBD1|TRBJ2-1
CASTPSTGIYEQFF
>TRBV6-1|TRBD1|TRBJ2-1
CASSPRTGFSSYEQFF
>TRBV7-3|-|TRBJ2-3
CASSAGGDLDTQYF
>TRBV6-6|TRBD1|TRBJ2-7
CASSYSGDRAYEQYF
>TRBV10-2|TRBD1|TRBJ2-6
CASSGRTGNVLTF
>TRBV27|TRBD2|TRBJ2-5
CASSLRLAGGIGETQYF
>TRBV12-3/TRBV12-4|-|TRBJ2-5
CASSLAAHNEQYF
>TRBV12-3/TRBV12-4|-|TRBJ2-5
CASSLFAGETQYF